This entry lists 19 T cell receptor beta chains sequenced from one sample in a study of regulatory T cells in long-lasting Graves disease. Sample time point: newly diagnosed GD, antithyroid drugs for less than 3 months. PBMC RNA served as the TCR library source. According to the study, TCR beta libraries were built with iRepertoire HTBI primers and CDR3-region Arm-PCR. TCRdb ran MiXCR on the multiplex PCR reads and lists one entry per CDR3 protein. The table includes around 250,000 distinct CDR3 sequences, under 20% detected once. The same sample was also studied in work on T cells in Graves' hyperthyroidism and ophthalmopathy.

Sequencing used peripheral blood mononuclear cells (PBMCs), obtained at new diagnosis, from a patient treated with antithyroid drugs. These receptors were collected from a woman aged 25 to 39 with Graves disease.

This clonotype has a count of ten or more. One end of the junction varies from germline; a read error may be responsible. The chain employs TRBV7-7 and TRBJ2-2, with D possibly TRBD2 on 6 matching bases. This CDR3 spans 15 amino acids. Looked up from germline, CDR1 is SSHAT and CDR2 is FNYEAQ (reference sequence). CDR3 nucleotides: TGTGCTAGCAGCCTCGGAGGGCCTGACACCGGGGAGCTGTTTTTT. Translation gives CASSLGGPDTGELFF.

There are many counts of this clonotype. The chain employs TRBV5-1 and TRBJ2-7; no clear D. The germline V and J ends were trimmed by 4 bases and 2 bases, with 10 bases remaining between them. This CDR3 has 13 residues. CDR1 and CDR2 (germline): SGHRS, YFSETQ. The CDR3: CASSIGQAYEQYF. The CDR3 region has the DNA TGCGCCAGCAGCATTGGTCAGGCCTACGAGCAGTACTTC.

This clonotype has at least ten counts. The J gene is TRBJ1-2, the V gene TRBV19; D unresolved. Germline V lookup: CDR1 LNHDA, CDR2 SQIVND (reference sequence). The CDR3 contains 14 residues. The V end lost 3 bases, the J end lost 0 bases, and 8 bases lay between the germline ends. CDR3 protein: CASSIGTANYGYTF. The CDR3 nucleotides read TGTGCCAGTAGTATTGGAACGGCTAACTATGGCTACACCTTC.

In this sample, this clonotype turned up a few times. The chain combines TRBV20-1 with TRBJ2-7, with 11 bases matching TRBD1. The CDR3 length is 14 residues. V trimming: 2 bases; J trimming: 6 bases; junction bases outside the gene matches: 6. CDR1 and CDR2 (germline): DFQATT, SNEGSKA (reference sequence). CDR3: CSARPRTGGVEQYF. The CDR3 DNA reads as TGCAGTGCTAGACCTCGGACAGGGGGCGTCGAGCAGTACTTC.

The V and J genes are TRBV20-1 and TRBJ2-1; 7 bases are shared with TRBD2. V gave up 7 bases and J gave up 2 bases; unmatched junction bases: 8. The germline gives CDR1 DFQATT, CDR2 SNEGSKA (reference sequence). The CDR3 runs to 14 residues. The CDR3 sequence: CSVQLAGAYNEQFF. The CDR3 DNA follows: TGCAGTGTCCAGCTCGCGGGGGCCTACAATGAGCAGTTCTTC.

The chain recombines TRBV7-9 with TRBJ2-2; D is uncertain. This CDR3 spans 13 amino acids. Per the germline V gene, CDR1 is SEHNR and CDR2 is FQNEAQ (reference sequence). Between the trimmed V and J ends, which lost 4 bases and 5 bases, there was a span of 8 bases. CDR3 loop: CASSSDATGELFF. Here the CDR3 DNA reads TGTGCCAGCAGCTCCGATGCGACCGGGGAGCTGTTTTTT.

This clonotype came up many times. CDR3 region: CSVTSGGAHNEQFF. CDR3 nucleotides: TGCAGCGTTACCAGCGGGGGGGCCCACAATGAGCAGTTCTTC. This chain uses TRBV29-1 with TRBJ2-1; 10 positions match TRBD2. The CDR3 covers 14 residues. V gave up 5 bases and J gave up 5 bases; unmatched junction bases: 6. Germline V gene sequence: CDR1 SQVTM, CDR2 ANQGSEA.

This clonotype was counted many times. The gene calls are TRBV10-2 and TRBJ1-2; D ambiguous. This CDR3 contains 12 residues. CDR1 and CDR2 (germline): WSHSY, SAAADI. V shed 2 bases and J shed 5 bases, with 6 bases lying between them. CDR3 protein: CASSEMGYGYTF. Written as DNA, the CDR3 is TGCGCCAGCAGTGAGATGGGTTATGGCTACACCTTC.

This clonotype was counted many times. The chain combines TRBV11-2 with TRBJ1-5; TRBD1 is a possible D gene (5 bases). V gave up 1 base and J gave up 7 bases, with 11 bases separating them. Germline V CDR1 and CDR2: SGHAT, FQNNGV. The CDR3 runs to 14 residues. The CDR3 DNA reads TGTGCCAGCAGCTTAGGCAGGGACGGGCAGCCCCAGCATTTT. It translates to CASSLGRDGQPQHF.

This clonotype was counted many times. CDR3 DNA sequence: TGCAGTGCTAGAGAGGACAGGGGGCTGATGAACACTGAAGCTTTCTTT. Its translation: CSAREDRGLMNTEAFF. The chain uses TRBV20-1 and TRBJ1-1; 11 nucleotides agree with TRBD1. The CDR3 is 16 residues long. The V and J ends lost 0 bases and 0 bases, in that order; junction bases with no gene match: 3. CDR1 is DFQATT and CDR2 is SNEGSKA in the germline V gene (reference sequence).

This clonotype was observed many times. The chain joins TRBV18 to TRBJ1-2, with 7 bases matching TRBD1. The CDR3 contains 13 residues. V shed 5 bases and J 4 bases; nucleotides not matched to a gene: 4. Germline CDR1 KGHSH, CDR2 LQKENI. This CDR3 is CASSVGQTYGYTF. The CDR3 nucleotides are TGTGCCAGCTCAGTGGGACAGACCTATGGCTACACCTTC.

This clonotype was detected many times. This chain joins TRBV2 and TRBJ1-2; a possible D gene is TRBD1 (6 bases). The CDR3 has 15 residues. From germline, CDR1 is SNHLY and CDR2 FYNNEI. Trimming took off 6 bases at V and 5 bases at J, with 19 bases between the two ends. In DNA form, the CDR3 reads TGTGCCAGCAGGGGGGCCAATCGCGACAGTTATGGCTACACCTTC. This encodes CASRGANRDSYGYTF.

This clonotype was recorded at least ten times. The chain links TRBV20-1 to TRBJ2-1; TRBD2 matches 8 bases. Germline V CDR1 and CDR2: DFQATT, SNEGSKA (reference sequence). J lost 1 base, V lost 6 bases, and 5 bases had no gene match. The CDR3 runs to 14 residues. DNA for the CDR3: TGCAGTGCAGGAGCGGGGGCATCCTACAATGAGCAGTTCTTC. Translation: CSAGAGASYNEQFF.

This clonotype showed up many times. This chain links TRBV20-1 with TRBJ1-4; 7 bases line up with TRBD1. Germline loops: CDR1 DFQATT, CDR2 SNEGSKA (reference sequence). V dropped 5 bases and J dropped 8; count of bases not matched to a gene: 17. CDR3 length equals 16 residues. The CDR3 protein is CSAWDLKWDRQEKLFF. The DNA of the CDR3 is TGCAGTGCTTGGGACCTCAAGTGGGACAGACAGGAAAAACTGTTTTTT.

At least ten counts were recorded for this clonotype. The CDR3 sequence: CASSMTIPLSGNTIYF. CDR3 sequence (DNA): TGTGCCAGCAGCATGACAATTCCACTCTCTGGAAACACCATATATTTT. This chain links TRBV11-2 with TRBJ1-3; D is undetermined. Germline CDR1 is SGHAT and CDR2 is FQNNGV. This CDR3 is built from 16 residues. Trimming took off 5 bases at V and 0 bases at J, with 14 bases between the two ends.

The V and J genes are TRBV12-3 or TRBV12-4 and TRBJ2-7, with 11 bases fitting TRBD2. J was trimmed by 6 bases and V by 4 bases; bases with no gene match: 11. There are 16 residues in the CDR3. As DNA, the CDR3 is TGTGCCAGCAGTTCTCTAGCGGGGGGCCTTCGATTCGAGCAGTACTTC. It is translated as CASSSLAGGLRFEQYF.

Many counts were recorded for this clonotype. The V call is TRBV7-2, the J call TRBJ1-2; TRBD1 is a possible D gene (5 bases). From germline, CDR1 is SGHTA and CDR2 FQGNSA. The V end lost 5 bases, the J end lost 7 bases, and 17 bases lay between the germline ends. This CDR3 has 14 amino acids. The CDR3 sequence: CASSSGTRGGGYTF. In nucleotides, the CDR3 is TGTGCCAGCAGCAGCGGGACCCGCGGTGGTGGCTACACCTTC.

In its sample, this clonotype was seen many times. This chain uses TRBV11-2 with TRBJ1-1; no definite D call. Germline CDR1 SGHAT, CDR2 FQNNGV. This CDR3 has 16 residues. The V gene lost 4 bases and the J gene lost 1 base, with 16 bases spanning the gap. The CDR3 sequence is CASSSPGRRSNTEAFF. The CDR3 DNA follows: TGTGCCAGCAGCTCGCCGGGTCGGCGGTCGAACACTGAAGCTTTCTTT.

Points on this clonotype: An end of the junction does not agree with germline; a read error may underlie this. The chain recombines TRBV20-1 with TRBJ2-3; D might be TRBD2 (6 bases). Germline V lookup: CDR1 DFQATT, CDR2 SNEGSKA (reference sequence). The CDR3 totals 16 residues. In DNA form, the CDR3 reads TGCAGTGCTGGAGATAGCGGAGCGCGGGTGGCAGATACGCAGTATTTT. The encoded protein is CSAGDSGARVADTQYF.